Listed here are 2 T cell receptor beta chains from one sample, sequenced in a study of blood T cell repertoires in COVID-19. Using immunoSEQ multiplex PCR, the repertoire was profiled, and TCRdb retains in-frame clones only, with some absent. The sample lists some 150,000 clones; roughly three quarters were seen once. The source material was peripheral blood. The origin of the receptors is a woman in her 70s with COVID-19, enrolled during active disease.

This chain uses TRBV25-1 with TRBJ2-5; TRBD1 matches 9 bases. The V segment lost 3 bases and the J segment 6 bases; nucleotides outside the gene matches: 8. Germline V gene lookup returns CDR1 MGHDK and CDR2 SYGVNS. This CDR3 is 15 amino acids long. CDR3 protein: CASSEPGQGLKTQYF. The DNA of the CDR3 is TGTGCCAGCAGTGAGCCAGGACAGGGGTTGAAGACCCAGTACTTC.

A single count supports this clone. The CDR3 DNA sequence: TGTGCCAGCTCACTGAGGACAGGGGGCCACGAGCAGTACTTC. Its translation is CASSLRTGGHEQYF. The genes are TRBV18 and TRBJ2-7; 11 bases map to TRBD1. Germline V gene sequence: CDR1 KGHSH, CDR2 LQKENI. CDR3 length: 14 residues. Trimming at V came to 4 bases and at J to 5 bases, leaving 4 bases not matched to a gene.